This record covers a single TCR beta chain. The junction departs from germline at one end; a sequencing error may be responsible. This sample stems from a study of tumor-infiltrating lymphocytes in primary liver carcinoma. Co-extracted RNA and DNA came from roughly 21-30 mg of unsorted bulk tissue. Treatment of the patients' primary liver carcinoma consisted of surgical resection. TCR beta cDNA was reverse-transcribed from roughly 520 ng of total RNA. The reaction used a constant-region primer and ProtoScript II reverse transcriptase. Slightly modified ARM-PCR served as the procedure for the TCR beta libraries. These libraries came from three rounds of nested multiplex PCR. TRBV1-TRBV30 forward primers and a C-beta reverse primer were used in the first two PCR rounds, which each ran for around 10 cycles. TCRdb independently ran MiXCR on the multiplex PCR reads; one entry per CDR3 protein. Among 55,000 to 65,000 distinct CDR3 sequences listed, 71% were seen once.

This CDR3 is built from 13 residues. The V gene's germline CDR1 is SGHRS and CDR2 YFSETQ. What was sequenced was liver tumor tissue from sampling region 2. Sample subset: tumor region T2, inferior pole. This chain links TRBV5-1 with TRBJ2-3, with D maybe TRBD1 (5 bases). This sequence was found in a man aged 35 to 55 with primary liver carcinoma and hepatitis B virus infection. CDR3 residues: CPSRGAGPDTQYF. CDR3 bases: TGCCCAAGCAGAGGCGCAGGGCCAGATACACAGTATTTT.